This T cell receptor (beta chain) stems from a study of T cells after yellow fever vaccination. As concerns this clonotype: The antigen remains unidentified.

The study made its TCR cDNA through 5'RACE template switching. That step introduced a universal primer site along with UMIs. TCRdb analysed the 5' RACE reads with MiXCR anew, one entry per CDR3 protein. The sample holds about 340,000 distinct CDR3 sequences, under 15% seen once. General study findings and limits: Although most clonotypes did not, a small share appeared in both CD4 and CD8 compartments.

The sample in question was CD4+ T cells sorted from PBMCs, obtained 15 days after the yellow fever booster vaccination. The sequence derives from a man aged 18-30 years who received the YFV17D yellow fever vaccine.

The CDR3 region has the DNA TGTGCCAGCAGGTATCGCCGGGACCACAAAGACGCAGAGACCCAGTACTTC. Translating it yields CASRYRRDHKDAETQYF. This chain uses TRBV6-6 with TRBJ2-5; D possibly uses TRBD1 or TRBD2 (5 bases each). Per the germline V gene, CDR1 is MNHNY and CDR2 is SVGAGI (reference sequence). The CDR3 runs to 17 residues. Trimming left V 6 bases short and J 4 bases short, with 24 bases between.